This T cell receptor (beta chain) comes out of a study of shared clonotypes between healthy human individuals. Study-wide findings and caveats: Although depth was large, rarefaction showed that sequencing of the sorted subsets was incomplete.

Profiling relied on immunoSEQ multiplex PCR, and the TCRdb table lists in-frame clones only, not all of them. The sample lists some 2,000,000 clones; approximately 95% were seen once. The CDR3 covers 15 residues. Per the germline V gene, CDR1 is SGDLS and CDR2 is YYNGEE. Trimming cost V 0 bases and J 3 bases; bases outside gene matches: 6. For this clone: No antigen is known for it. This CDR3 is also generated by other DNA sequences in the sample.

The sequenced sample consisted of naive CD4+ T cells sorted from blood. Indicated subset: CD45RA+ positively selected. The clonotype was recovered from a man younger than 35 in good health. The chain has TRBV9 and TRBJ2-7; 7 bases fit TRBD2. The CDR3 loop is CASSVGLAENYEQYF. DNA of the CDR3: TGTGCCAGCAGCGTAGGTCTAGCGGAAAACTACGAGCAGTACTTC.